Listed below are T cell receptor beta chains from one sample, sequenced in a study of control samples from healthy donors and cancer patients. Sequenced by immunoSEQ multiplex PCR; TCRdb stores in-frame clones only, minus some. The sample contains roughly 100,000 clones, 83% of which appear only once. The specimen was blood. These receptors were obtained from a woman aged 45-65 years in good health. The CDR3 runs from the conserved cysteine through the conserved F or W. The D gene is left open where the match is weak. Rows give clone size only sometimes, using once, few, many, or a class for an expanded clone.

j_call	d_call	v_call	clone_size	cdr3_aa	cdr3_nt
TRBJ2-3	TRBD1	TRBV3-1/TRBV3-2	-	CASSQDRQGSAQYF	TGTGCCAGCAGCCAAGACCGACAGGGTTCAGCGCAGTATTTT
TRBJ1-5	TRBD1	TRBV5-8	-	CASSLGAGGDYNQPQHF	TGTGCCAGCAGCTTGGGGGCAGGGGGAGACTACAATCAGCCCCAGCATTTT
TRBJ1-1	-	TRBV10-1	-	CASSVGRLNTEAFF	TGCGCCAGCAGTGTCGGGAGGCTGAACACTGAAGCTTTCTTT
TRBJ2-1	-	TRBV12-2	-	CASRLVRDSGSYNEQFF	TGTGCAAGTCGCTTAGTCCGGGACAGTGGGTCCTACAATGAGCAGTTCTTC
TRBJ2-1	-	TRBV6-5	-	CASADGGANEQFF	TGTGCCAGCGCCGATGGGGGGGCTAATGAGCAGTTCTTC
TRBJ1-1	-	TRBV29-1	-	CSVGGRNTEAFF	TGCAGCGTTGGGGGCCGAAACACTGAAGCTTTCTTT
TRBJ1-5	TRBD1	TRBV19	-	CASSKDRWDQPQHF	TGTGCCAGTAGTAAGGACAGGTGGGATCAGCCCCAGCATTTT
TRBJ1-4	TRBD1	TRBV14	-	CASSRDRYYEKLFF	TGTGCCAGCAGCCGGGACAGATATTATGAAAAACTGTTTTTT
TRBJ2-1	TRBD2	TRBV10-1	few	CASSEVPTSGRYNEQFF	TGCGCCAGCAGTGAAGTCCCCACTAGCGGGAGGTACAATGAGCAGTTCTTC
TRBJ1-1	-	TRBV12-3/TRBV12-4	-	CASTTTGGREAFF	TGTGCCAGCACCACAACGGGGGGGCGTGAAGCTTTCTTT
TRBJ1-2	-	TRBV5-6	-	CASSRVTKETGGYTF	TGTGCCAGCAGCCGGGTGACAAAGGAAACGGGTGGCTACACCTTC
TRBJ2-2	-	TRBV7-9	once	CASTLEWAGELFF	TGTGCCAGCACTCTGGAGTGGGCCGGGGAGCTGTTTTTT
TRBJ2-1	TRBD1	TRBV5-4	-	CASSLGTGENEQFF	TGTGCCAGCAGCCTCGGGACAGGGGAGAATGAGCAGTTCTTC
TRBJ1-5	-	TRBV5-6	-	CASSLGGSARNQPQHF	TGTGCCAGCAGCTTGGGGGGGAGCGCAAGAAATCAGCCCCAGCATTTT
TRBJ1-1	TRBD1	TRBV25-1	-	CASVKTGGNTEAFF	TGTGCCAGCGTGAAGACAGGGGGCAACACTGAAGCTTTCTTT